This T cell receptor (beta chain) comes out of a study of blood T cell repertoires in COVID-19. Study as a whole: Sources were T cells, B-cell-depleted T cells, or PBMCs; the material itself was cDNA or gDNA.

Participants came from about two dozen US areas, aged roughly 18 to 95 years. Participants' own reports of clinical history determined their cohort assignment. Each exposed participant met a COVID-19 case in the 2 weeks preceding study entry. The CDR3 is made up of 18 amino acids. Per germline, CDR1 LNHDA and CDR2 SQIVND (reference sequence). V was shortened by 5 bases and J by 5 bases, with 27 bases between the two germline ends. Libraries were prepared by immunoSEQ multiplex PCR; TCRdb keeps only in-frame clonotypes and omits some of them. The sample lists a few hundred thousand clones, 80% to 95% occurring once.

Sequencing was performed on PBMCs or T cells enriched from blood (not recorded which). This chain joins TRBV19 and TRBJ1-2; D is possibly TRBD1 (5 bases). This receptor was obtained from a woman between 40 and 55 years old who had been exposed to COVID-19. DNA for the CDR3: TGTGCCAGTAGTCGCAACCGGGACTCAAGTACGCGGGTTTATGGCTACACCTTC. Its protein product is CASSRNRDSSTRVYGYTF.